The rows below give T cell receptor beta chains drawn from one sample of a study of blood T cell repertoires in COVID-19. Sequencing used immunoSEQ multiplex PCR; TCRdb keeps in-frame clones, though not all of them. The sample contains 300,000 or so clones, about 87% of which appear only once. Material for sequencing was peripheral blood. The receptors here all came from a man in his 70s with acute or convalescent COVID-19. Each CDR3 is given with its conserved first and last residue. A D gene is named only where the DNA matches it firmly. Part of the rows lack a size; the others show once, few, many or a class for expanded clones.

v_call	cdr3_length	clone_size	d_call	j_call	cdr3_aa	cdr3_nt
TRBV2	14	NA	NA	TRBJ1-4	CASSELAGREKLFF	TGTGCCAGCAGTGAATTGGCAGGGCGGGAAAAACTGTTTTTT
TRBV20-1	11	NA	NA	TRBJ2-5	CSASLLETQYF	TGCAGTGCTTCACTTTTAGAGACCCAGTACTTC
TRBV4-3	15	NA	NA	TRBJ1-6	CASSQEHSNNSPLHF	TGCGCCAGCAGCCAAGAGCACAGTAATAATTCACCCCTCCACTTT
TRBV18	15	NA	NA	TRBJ2-3	CASGGGGFSTDTQYF	TGTGCCAGCGGCGGAGGGGGCTTCAGCACAGATACGCAGTATTTT
TRBV3-1/TRBV3-2	14	NA	NA	TRBJ1-2	CASSLLQGGHGYTF	TGTGCCAGCAGCCTACTACAGGGTGGTCATGGCTACACCTTC
TRBV19	15	NA	TRBD1	TRBJ2-2	CASRKGQGDPGELFF	TGTGCCAGTAGAAAGGGACAGGGGGATCCCGGGGAGCTGTTTTTT
TRBV3-1/TRBV3-2	14	NA	TRBD2	TRBJ2-1	CASSQVSSGNQQFF	TGTGCCAGCAGCCAAGTCAGTAGCGGGAACCAGCAGTTCTTC
TRBV28	14	NA	NA	TRBJ2-7	CASSSGVIYGEQYF	TGTGCCAGCAGTTCAGGGGTTATTTACGGCGAGCAGTACTTC
TRBV29-1	11	NA	NA	TRBJ1-1	CSVDKAGGAFF	TGCAGCGTCGACAAGGCGGGGGGAGCTTTCTTT
TRBV10-1	16	NA	TRBD1	TRBJ1-4	CASSETPGQPRQKLFF	TGCGCCAGCAGTGAGACCCCGGGACAGCCGCGTCAAAAACTGTTTTTT
TRBV7-9	14	NA	TRBD1	TRBJ2-3	CASSEGQATDTQYF	TGTGCCAGCAGCGAGGGACAGGCCACAGATACGCAGTATTTT
TRBV19	16	NA	NA	TRBJ2-1	CASSPTPGLAYNEQFF	TGTGCCAGTAGTCCCACCCCAGGGTTGGCCTACAATGAGCAGTTCTTC
TRBV19	12	once	NA	TRBJ1-2	CASTTSYYGYTF	TGTGCCAGTACTACGAGTTACTATGGCTACACCTTC
TRBV6-5	12	NA	TRBD1	TRBJ2-1	CASSNRQGSRFF	TGTGCCAGCAGTAACAGACAGGGCTCGCGGTTCTTC
TRBV23-1	13	NA	NA	TRBJ1-2	CASRRVSNYGYTF	TGCGCCAGCAGGAGGGTCTCTAACTATGGCTACACCTTC
TRBV5-4	15	NA	TRBD1	TRBJ1-1	CASSLKTGGHTEAFF	TGTGCCAGCAGCCTAAAGACAGGGGGCCACACTGAAGCTTTCTTT
TRBV30	13	NA	NA	TRBJ2-3	CAWSAGRTDTQYF	TGTGCCTGGAGCGCGGGGCGCACAGATACGCAGTATTTT
TRBV7-9	15	NA	TRBD1	TRBJ1-1	CASSTLDRPNTEAFF	TGTGCCAGCAGCACCCTGGACAGGCCGAACACTGAAGCTTTCTTT
TRBV19	14	NA	NA	TRBJ1-1	CASSSAWLNTEAFF	TGTGCCAGTAGCAGTGCCTGGTTGAACACTGAAGCTTTCTTT
TRBV3-1/TRBV3-2	14	few	NA	TRBJ1-2	CASSEDGGNYGYTF	TGTGCCAGCAGCGAGGACGGGGGAAACTATGGCTACACCTTC
TRBV7-9	14	few	TRBD2	TRBJ2-3	CASSYAGDPDTQYF	TGTGCCAGCAGCTACGCGGGAGACCCAGATACGCAGTATTTT
TRBV6-5	16	few	NA	TRBJ1-3	CASSYSRDFSGNTIYF	TGTGCCAGCAGTTACTCGAGGGATTTCTCTGGAAACACCATATATTTT
TRBV5-1	14	NA	NA	TRBJ2-5	CASSRSSYQETQYF	TGCGCCAGCAGCCGTAGTTCCTACCAAGAGACCCAGTACTTC
TRBV6-5	14	NA	TRBD2	TRBJ2-3	CASSLAGAPDTQYF	TGTGCCAGCAGCCTAGCGGGGGCCCCAGATACGCAGTATTTT
TRBV7-2	17	few	TRBD2	TRBJ2-4	CASSALAGSFAKNIQYF	TGTGCCAGCAGCGCACTAGCGGGATCATTTGCCAAAAACATTCAGTACTTC
TRBV12-2	21	NA	NA	TRBJ2-4	CASRSQIWTSGGAGAKNIQYF	TGTGCAAGTCGCTCACAGATCTGGACTAGCGGGGGGGCAGGGGCCAAAAACATTCAGTACTTC
TRBV7-2	17	NA	TRBD1	TRBJ1-1	CASSPITGRGRGTEAFF	TGTGCCAGCAGCCCCATCACAGGCAGGGGGCGCGGCACTGAAGCTTTCTTT
TRBV27	14	NA	NA	TRBJ2-3	CASSLMRHTDTQYF	TGTGCCAGCAGTTTGATGCGACACACAGATACGCAGTATTTT
TRBV19	14	NA	NA	TRBJ1-5	CASSMRQYNQPQHF	TGTGCCAGTAGTATGCGACAGTACAATCAGCCCCAGCATTTT
TRBV11-3	16	NA	NA	TRBJ2-7	CASSLIQQMGAYEQYF	TGTGCCAGCAGCTTAATACAGCAGATGGGAGCCTACGAGCAGTACTTC
TRBV28	16	NA	NA	TRBJ1-3	CASSHRTALSGNTIYF	TGTGCCAGCAGTCATCGGACAGCACTCTCTGGAAACACCATATATTTT
TRBV30	13	once	NA	TRBJ1-1	CAWSVDSTTEAFF	TGTGCCTGGAGTGTAGACAGTACCACTGAAGCTTTCTTT
TRBV3-1/TRBV3-2	13	NA	NA	TRBJ1-2	CASSQGHRAGYTF	TGTGCCAGCAGCCAAGGCCACAGGGCCGGCTACACCTTC
TRBV10-3	15	NA	TRBD2	TRBJ2-3	CAISESRREEDTQYF	TGTGCCATCAGTGAGTCGAGGCGGGAGGAAGATACGCAGTATTTT
TRBV3-1/TRBV3-2	15	NA	NA	TRBJ1-3	CASSQGQGTGNTIYF	TGTGCCAGCAGCCAAGGGCAGGGCACTGGAAACACCATATATTTT
TRBV27	15	NA	TRBD1	TRBJ1-4	CASSFWTGRNEKLFF	TGTGCCAGCAGTTTCTGGACAGGGAGGAATGAAAAACTGTTTTTT
TRBV4-3	18	NA	TRBD2	TRBJ2-1	CASSQDPTPSGEYNEQFF	TGCGCCAGCAGCCAAGACCCAACTCCGAGCGGGGAATACAATGAGCAGTTCTTC
TRBV5-6	19	NA	NA	TRBJ2-3	CASSLTGGVRLTLTDTQYF	TGTGCCAGCAGCTTGACCGGGGGAGTGAGGCTAACTCTCACAGATACGCAGTATTTT
TRBV28	14	NA	NA	TRBJ2-1	CASSLAQYYNEQFF	TGTGCCAGCAGTTTAGCCCAGTACTACAATGAGCAGTTCTTC